These T cell receptor beta chains were read from a single sample in a study of T cell changes during pregnancy in multiple sclerosis. TCRdb's table, derived via immunoSEQ multiplex PCR, lists solely in-frame clones and lacks some. The table has about 42,000 clones, approximately 96% seen once. The sample here was peripheral blood, taken in the second trimester of pregnancy. The receptors here all came from a female donor with multiple sclerosis, enrolled in a pregnancy study. Both conserved end residues are part of each CDR3. Each record gives: V gene, clone size, CDR3 protein. Size is omitted from some rows. Given values are once, few, many or a class for expanded clones.

v_gene: TRBV2
abundance: once
CDR3aa: CASMLGRGRETQYF

v_gene: TRBV4-3
abundance: -
CDR3aa: CASSLQGNTEAFF

v_gene: TRBV10-2
abundance: -
CDR3aa: CAFETSRPPHEQFF

v_gene: TRBV6-1
abundance: -
CDR3aa: CASSEGTGGIQTQYF

v_gene: TRBV4-1
abundance: -
CDR3aa: CASSQESQGYYEQYF

v_gene: TRBV11-2
abundance: -
CDR3aa: CASSLGRVFSRAQFF

v_gene: TRBV7-9
abundance: few
CDR3aa: CASSLFDRDQYGYTF

v_gene: TRBV7-2
abundance: once
CDR3aa: CASSLGTKSSYEQYF

v_gene: TRBV28
abundance: -
CDR3aa: CASSLLPGLAGGQSSYEQYF

v_gene: TRBV28
abundance: -
CDR3aa: CASSSPGQASGNTIYF

v_gene: TRBV5-1
abundance: -
CDR3aa: CASSLGGQGDYGYTF

v_gene: TRBV18
abundance: few
CDR3aa: CASSPLGGTYEQYF

v_gene: TRBV2
abundance: -
CDR3aa: CASNGQGRHTGELFF

v_gene: TRBV7-6
abundance: -
CDR3aa: CASSGRSGDSSQETQYF

v_gene: TRBV6-5
abundance: -
CDR3aa: CASTSVNTGELFF

v_gene: TRBV21-1
abundance: -
CDR3aa: CASSNGRNRVFYGYTF

v_gene: TRBV7-9
abundance: -
CDR3aa: CASSAIQGEPQETQYF

v_gene: TRBV7-8
abundance: -
CDR3aa: CASSLITSGREQYF

v_gene: TRBV5-6
abundance: -
CDR3aa: CASSLAGKRDTQYF

v_gene: TRBV7-3
abundance: -
CDR3aa: CASSLLDSNTEAFF

v_gene: TRBV4-1
abundance: -
CDR3aa: CASSQDQETQYF

v_gene: TRBV19
abundance: -
CDR3aa: CASSNRPAYGYTF

v_gene: TRBV18
abundance: -
CDR3aa: CASSPLAGETDTQYF

v_gene: TRBV10-3
abundance: -
CDR3aa: CAISRLAVTDTQYF

v_gene: TRBV6-5
abundance: -
CDR3aa: CASSYSGRDRVHF

v_gene: TRBV11-2
abundance: -
CDR3aa: CASSSGVNTEAFF

v_gene: TRBV11-2
abundance: -
CDR3aa: CASSLANYPGLVTGEQFF

v_gene: TRBV11-2
abundance: -
CDR3aa: CASSLEGGQGTDTQYF

v_gene: TRBV19
abundance: -
CDR3aa: CASSSQVTSSYNEQFF

v_gene: TRBV5-1
abundance: -
CDR3aa: CASSLRQVSTEAFF

v_gene: TRBV28
abundance: -
CDR3aa: CASSLAGPYEQYF

v_gene: TRBV19
abundance: -
CDR3aa: CASSMGSEGREQFF

v_gene: TRBV28
abundance: -
CDR3aa: CASSPSFGGPVSITYEQYF

v_gene: TRBV4-2
abundance: -
CDR3aa: CASSQVTVFGTEAFF

v_gene: TRBV4-3
abundance: once
CDR3aa: CASSQDGSGGYTDTQYF

v_gene: TRBV10-3
abundance: -
CDR3aa: CAISEPDRVYEQYF

v_gene: TRBV6-1
abundance: -
CDR3aa: CASRLFTYNEQFF

v_gene: TRBV10-1
abundance: -
CDR3aa: CASRGLEGGLPEAFF

v_gene: TRBV28
abundance: -
CDR3aa: CASSLRGGTPGIYEQFF

v_gene: TRBV27
abundance: once
CDR3aa: CASSLVGQGWETQYF

v_gene: TRBV4-3
abundance: -
CDR3aa: CASSSSGGASNEQFF

v_gene: TRBV15
abundance: -
CDR3aa: CATSKGRRISDEQFF

v_gene: TRBV6-5
abundance: -
CDR3aa: CASKLAGFTGELFF